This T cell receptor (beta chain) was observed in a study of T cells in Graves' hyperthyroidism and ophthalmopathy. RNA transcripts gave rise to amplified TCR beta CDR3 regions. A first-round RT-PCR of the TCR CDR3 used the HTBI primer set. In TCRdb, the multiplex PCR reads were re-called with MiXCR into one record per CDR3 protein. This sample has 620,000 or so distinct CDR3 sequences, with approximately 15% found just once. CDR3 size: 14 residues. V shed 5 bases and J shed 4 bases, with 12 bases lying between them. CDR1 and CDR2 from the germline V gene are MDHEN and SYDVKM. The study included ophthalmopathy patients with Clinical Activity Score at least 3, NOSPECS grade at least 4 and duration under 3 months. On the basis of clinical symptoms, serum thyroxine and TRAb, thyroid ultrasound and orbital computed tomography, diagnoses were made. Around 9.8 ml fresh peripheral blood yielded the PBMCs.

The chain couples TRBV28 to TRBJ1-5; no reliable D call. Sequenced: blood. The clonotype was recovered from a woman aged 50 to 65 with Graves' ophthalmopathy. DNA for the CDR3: TGTGCCAGCAGTCAGCCGGGCAGTAATCAGCCCCAGCATTTT. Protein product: CASSQPGSNQPQHF.